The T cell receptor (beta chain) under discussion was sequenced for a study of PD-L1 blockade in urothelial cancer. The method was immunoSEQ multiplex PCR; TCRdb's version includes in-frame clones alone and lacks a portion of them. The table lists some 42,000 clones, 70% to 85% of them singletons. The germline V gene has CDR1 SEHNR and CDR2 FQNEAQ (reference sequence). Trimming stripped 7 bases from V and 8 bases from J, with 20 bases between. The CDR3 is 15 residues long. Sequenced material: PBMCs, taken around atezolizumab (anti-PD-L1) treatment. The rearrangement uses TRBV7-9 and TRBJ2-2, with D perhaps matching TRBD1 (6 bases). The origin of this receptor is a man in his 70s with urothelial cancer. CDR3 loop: CASNSRQASGGELFF. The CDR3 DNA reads TGTGCCAGCAACTCCCGACAGGCCTCAGGGGGGGAGCTGTTTTTT.